This note documents a single T cell receptor (beta chain) sequence. Its antigen is unidentified. These data come from a study of T cell responses to AZD1222 COVID-19 vaccine. Study details: Doses given second, at about 4 or about 12 weeks, were pooled. Regarding the study as a whole: Donors were chiefly white British, with a greater number of females, and clonal diversity was perhaps underestimated. The repertoires were collected only after the peak T cell response. Baseline testing showed seropositivity in only six AZD1222 recipients.

Generated by immunoSEQ multiplex PCR, the TCRdb table keeps only in-frame clones and is missing some. The data show about 97,000 clones, 86% seen once. The ends were cut back, 6 bases at V and 4 bases at J, with 11 bases in the middle. The CDR3 is 13 amino acids. Sequences were derived from peripheral blood, sampled on day 0 of AZD1222 vaccination. The rearrangement joins TRBV12-3 or TRBV12-4 to TRBJ2-3, with D perhaps TRBD2 (6 bases). The TCR was taken from an adult in good health. CDR3 coding DNA: TGTGCCAGCAGAGTCGGAGGGGCAGATACGCAGTATTTT. This codes for CASRVGGADTQYF.